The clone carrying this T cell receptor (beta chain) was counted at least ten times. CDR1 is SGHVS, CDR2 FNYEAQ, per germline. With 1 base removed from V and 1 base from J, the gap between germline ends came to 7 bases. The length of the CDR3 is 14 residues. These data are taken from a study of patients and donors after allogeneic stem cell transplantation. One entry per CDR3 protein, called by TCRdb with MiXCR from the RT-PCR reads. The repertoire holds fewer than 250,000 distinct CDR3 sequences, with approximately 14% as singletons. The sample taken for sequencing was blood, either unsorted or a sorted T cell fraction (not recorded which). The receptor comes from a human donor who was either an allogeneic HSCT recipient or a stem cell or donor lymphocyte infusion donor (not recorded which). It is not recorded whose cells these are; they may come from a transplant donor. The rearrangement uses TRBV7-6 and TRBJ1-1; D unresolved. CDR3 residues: CASSLVSGNTEAFF. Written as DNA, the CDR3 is TGTGCCAGCAGCTTAGTTTCGGGGAACACTGAAGCTTTCTTT.